One TCR beta chain is described in this entry. What it recognizes is unknown. Germline values: CDR1 MNHNS, CDR2 SASEGT. V shed 6 bases and J 4 bases; nucleotides not matched to a gene: 11. The CDR3 loop spans 15 amino acids. Individual cDNA molecules received unique molecular identifiers. TCRdb ran MiXCR on the 5' RACE reads and lists one entry per CDR3 protein. This sample has around 80,000 distinct CDR3 sequences, with over 10% found just once. This record comes from a study of early T cells in non-severe SARS-CoV-2 infection. Study background: Chains from this unsorted whole-blood bulk RNA could not be paired. General observations from the study: Anti-spike CD8 responses were favored by VDJdb matching, which missed private and CD4 specificities.

The sequence was obtained from an adult who was a healthcare worker with PCR-confirmed SARS-CoV-2 infection or an uninfected control (not recorded which). The rearrangement joins TRBV6-1 to TRBJ2-7, with 8 bases fitting TRBD1. The specimen sequenced was whole blood. CDR3 residues: CASSAPDRARYEQYF. In DNA, the CDR3 is TGTGCCAGCAGCGCGCCGGACAGGGCGAGGTACGAGCAGTACTTC.